Presented here are 7 T cell receptor beta chains from one specimen sequenced in a study of cytomegalovirus exposure and HLA in healthy donors. Primers: 60 Vbeta forward and 13 Jbeta reverse. Data came from immunoSEQ multiplex PCR; TCRdb stores just in-frame clones and leaves some out. The repertoire holds tens of thousands of clones, with about two thirds as singletons. Sequenced input: PBMCs. These receptors all come from a man between 35 and 55 years old in good health and CMV-seropositive.

This clone was counted only a few times. The genes are TRBV7-9 and TRBJ1-1; D gene uncertain. CDR1 and CDR2 (germline): SEHNR, FQNEAQ (reference sequence). The CDR3 is made up of 13 amino acids. V lost 5 bases and J lost 7, with 14 bases in between. The CDR3 coding sequence is TGTGCCAGCAGCCCAAGAGAGAGGCTTGAAGCTTTCTTT. Translating it yields CASSPRERLEAFF.

This clone appeared a single time. The CDR3 is CASSIGLAGYEQYF. CDR3 DNA: TGTGCCAGCAGCATAGGACTAGCGGGATACGAGCAGTACTTC. The chain couples TRBV11-2 to TRBJ2-7; 12 bases map to TRBD2. Looked up from germline, CDR1 is SGHAT and CDR2 is FQNNGV. Unmatched junction bases numbered 3, after V lost 5 bases and J lost 4 bases. This CDR3 comprises 14 residues.

This sequence joins TRBV4-2 and TRBJ2-2; TRBD2 agrees at 9 bases. Per germline, CDR1 LGHNA and CDR2 YNFKEQ. The CDR3 sequence is 14 residues long. The junction had 0 bases not matched to a gene; V was cut back by 4 bases and J by 3 bases. Written as DNA, the CDR3 is TGTGCCAGCAGCCTAGCGGGGGACACCGGGGAGCTGTTTTTT. Its translation: CASSLAGDTGELFF.

This clone was seen a single time. The chain couples TRBV5-1 to TRBJ2-1, with 9 bases aligning to TRBD1. V trimming: 4 bases; J trimming: 8 bases; junction bases outside the gene matches: 10. CDR1 and CDR2 (germline): SGHRS, YFSETQ. This CDR3 has 15 amino acids. The CDR3 DNA follows: TGCGCCAGCAGCGCCGCCGGGACAGGGATGCATGAGCAGTTCTTC. Amino acids: CASSAAGTGMHEQFF.

This clone was recorded a few times. This chain links TRBV19 with TRBJ1-5; D gene uncertain. Germline lookup yields CDR1 LNHDA and CDR2 SQIVND (reference sequence). Trimming removed 7 bases from V and 1 base from J, with 17 bases in between. The CDR3 consists of 16 residues. CDR3 loop: CASTLNGRGSNQPQHF. CDR3 DNA: TGTGCCAGTACCTTGAATGGGCGGGGAAGCAATCAGCCCCAGCATTTT.

This CDR3 is CASSQVTGSDTQYF. Here the CDR3 DNA reads TGCGCCAGCAGCCAGGTTACTGGATCAGATACGCAGTATTTT. The rearrangement links TRBV5-1 to TRBJ2-3; unclear D gene. The CDR3 is 14 residues long. Germline lookup yields CDR1 SGHRS and CDR2 YFSETQ. With 4 bases removed from V and 4 bases from J, the gap between germline ends came to 13 bases. Full variable domain (missing parts from reference TRBV5-1 and TRBJ2-3): KAGVTQTPRYLIKTRGQQVTLSCSPISGHRSVSWYQQTPGQGLQFLFEYFSETQRNKGNFPGRFSGRQFSNSRSEMNVSTLELGDSALYLCASSQVTGSDTQYFGPGTRLTVL.

Notes on this clone: Additional DNA sequences in this sample encode the identical CDR3. This chain joins TRBV11-3 and TRBJ1-6; D is perhaps TRBD1 (6 bases). Germline V lookup: CDR1 SGHNT, CDR2 YENEEA. This CDR3 has 14 residues. V shed 2 bases and J shed 6 bases, with 8 bases lying between them. CDR3 sequence: CASSLIQGNSPLHF. The CDR3 DNA follows: TGTGCCAGCAGCTTAATACAGGGTAATTCACCCCTCCACTTT.